This T cell receptor (beta chain) was observed in a study of beta chain features in type 1 diabetes. Study-wide results and caveats: For Type 1 diabetes patients, all four CD4+ subsets carried TCRB CDR3s that were moderately but significantly shorter.

The investigators reverse transcribed all of the isolated RNA, so they sequenced expressed TCRB transcripts. Clones were sequenced by immunoSEQ multiplex PCR, and TCRdb holds only the in-frame ones, with some missing. The sample includes about 180,000 clones, around an eighth of them seen just once. The germline gives CDR1 SGHAT, CDR2 FQNNGV. This CDR3 is built from 14 residues. The V and J ends lost 4 bases and 9 bases, in that order; junction bases with no gene match: 4. This clone was seen at least ten times. Its antigen is not known. This clonotype was obtained from a woman under 30 in good health. The chain combines TRBV11-2 with TRBJ2-1; 12 bases fit TRBD1. Input material: central memory CD4+ T cells from blood. The CDR3 DNA reads TGTGCCAGCAGCTGGGGGGACAGGGGGCTTGAGCAGTTCTTC. Residues: CASSWGDRGLEQFF.